Following are 11 T cell receptor beta chains from one sample sequenced in a study of monozygotic twins with inflammatory bowel disease. TCRdb re-called the 5' RACE reads and shows each CDR3 protein once, DNA omitted. In total, the table holds 150,000 to 200,000 distinct CDR3 sequences. Sequenced sample: blood. The receptors here all came from a human donor with ulcerative colitis or Crohn's disease, or a healthy co-twin of an affected twin (not recorded which).

The chain employs TRBV7-2 and TRBJ1-2; TCRdb lists TRBD1, though no DNA is available to test this call. The CDR3 contains 15 residues. The germline CDR1 and CDR2 sequences are SGHTA and FQGNSA. CDR3: CASSLRQGAEYGYTF.

The chain joins TRBV11-3 to TRBJ2-2; TCRdb's D call of TRBD2 is untestable without DNA. CDR3 length equals 16 residues. Germline V CDR1 and CDR2: SGHNT, YENEEA. CDR3 region: CASSFRTSGRTGELFF.

This chain's CDR3 is CAWRSWGSYNEQFF. The rearrangement joins TRBV30 to TRBJ2-1; checking the TCRdb D call of TRBD1 is not possible without DNA. Looked up from germline, CDR1 is GTSNPN and CDR2 is SVGIG (reference sequence). The CDR3 covers 14 residues.

CDR3 sequence: CASRRSVGDTQYF. The gene calls are TRBV25-1 and TRBJ2-3. Germline loops: CDR1 MGHDK, CDR2 SYGVNS. The CDR3 sequence is 13 residues long.

The chain uses TRBV10-3 and TRBJ2-1; TCRdb names TRBD1, which stays unverified in the absence of DNA. The CDR3 covers 13 residues. CDR1 is ENHRY and CDR2 is SYGVKD in the germline V gene. CDR3 region: CASGALSGHEQFF.

The genes are TRBV9 and TRBJ2-5. This CDR3 has 15 amino acids. Germline CDR1 is SGDLS and CDR2 is YYNGEE. This CDR3 is CASSERPRSQETQYF.

The chain has TRBV3-1 and TRBJ2-2; TCRdb proposes TRBD1, but this gene call is untestable without DNA. The CDR3 sequence is 16 residues long. CDR1 and CDR2 from the germline V gene are LGHDT and YNNKEL (reference sequence). This CDR3 is CASSQRQGAHSGELFF.

The gene calls are TRBV5-1 and TRBJ1-3; TCRdb calls TRBD1, which cannot be checked without DNA. Germline-derived CDR1 and CDR2 are SGHRS and YFSETQ. The CDR3 is 16 residues long. The CDR3 here is CASSLSAGGSGNTIYF.

The rearrangement uses TRBV7-2 and TRBJ2-7; TCRdb's D call, TRBD2, is unchecked because there is no DNA. The germline V gene has CDR1 SGHTA and CDR2 FQGNSA. The CDR3 has 15 amino acids. CDR3 in amino acids: CASSLGALRTYEQYF. Drawing the rest from reference TRBV7-2 and TRBJ2-7, the complete variable domain is GAGVSQSPSNKVTEKGKDVELRCDPISGHTALYWYRQSLGQGLEFLIYFQGNSAPDKSGLPSDRFSAERTGGSVSTLTIQRTQQEDSAVYLCASSLGALRTYEQYFGPGTRLTVT.

The chain links TRBV24-1 to TRBJ2-1; there is no DNA to check the TCRdb D call of TRBD1. The CDR3 sequence is 14 residues long. CDR1 KGHDR and CDR2 SFDVKD come from the germline V gene. The CDR3 spells CATTSGQGYNEQFF.

This chain connects TRBV3-1 to TRBJ2-7. Germline-derived CDR1 and CDR2 are LGHDT and YNNKEL (reference sequence). The CDR3 is 14 residues long. The CDR3 reads CASSQDQGSYEQYF.